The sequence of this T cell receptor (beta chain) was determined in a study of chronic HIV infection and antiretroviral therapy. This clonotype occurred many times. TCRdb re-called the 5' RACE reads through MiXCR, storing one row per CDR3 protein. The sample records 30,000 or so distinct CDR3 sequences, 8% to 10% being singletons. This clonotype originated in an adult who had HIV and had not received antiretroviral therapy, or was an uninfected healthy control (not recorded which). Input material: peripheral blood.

Here the CDR3 DNA reads TGTGCCAGCAGCTTAGTCTCTCGAGAGGAACACAATGAGCAGTTCTTC. This codes for CASSLVSREEHNEQFF. The chain links TRBV7-6 to TRBJ2-1, with D uncertain. CDR1 and CDR2 from the germline V gene are SGHVS and FNYEAQ. There are 16 residues in the CDR3. The ends were cut back, 1 base at V and 5 bases at J, with 15 bases in the middle.